Sequencing of this T cell receptor beta chain was carried out in a study of OX40 agonist ivuxolimab in advanced cancers. The CDR3 runs to 14 residues. The trim removed 4 bases at V and 4 bases at J, leaving 7 bases unmatched. CDR1 is MNHNY, CDR2 SVGAGI, per germline (reference sequence). Assay: immunoSEQ multiplex PCR; the TCRdb copy retains only in-frame clones and omits some. The table records some 80,000 clones, approximately 85% of them present only once. This material consisted of CD4+ or CD8+ T cells sorted from blood, taken in a trial of the OX40 agonist ivuxolimab. The sequence was obtained from an adult with an advanced solid tumor such as melanoma, head and neck, liver or kidney cancer. The chain combines TRBV6-6 with TRBJ2-7; 7 positions match TRBD1. CDR3 nucleotides: TGTGCCAGCAGTTCCGAGACAGGGAAATACGAGCAGTACTTC. Translation gives CASSSETGKYEQYF.